This T cell receptor (beta chain) was documented in a study of human T cells and chemical hapten exposure. General study points: In comparison with controls, expanded TCRs gave rise to a significantly larger number of large CDR3 similarity clusters. A positive correlation with patch test score was found for PT1 expanded TCR counts.

Time point indicated: patch test 2, 6 weeks after DPC sensitization. Treatment in this sample: therapeutic diphenylcyclopropenone sensitization with weekly scalp DPC. TCRdb recomputed calls from the RACE reads with MiXCR, one row per CDR3 protein. The repertoire holds about 69,000 distinct CDR3 sequences, with approximately 10% as singletons. This clonotype has at least ten counts. Its antigen is undetermined. CDR1 and CDR2 (germline): ENHRY, SYGVKD. Trimming left V 0 bases short and J 13 bases short, with 22 bases between. The CDR3 totals 16 residues. This chain uses TRBV10-3 with TRBJ2-1, with D tentatively TRBD1 (6 bases). Sequencing used whole blood, obtained in connection with sensitization to the hapten diphenylcyclopropenone (DPC). The receptor comes from a woman aged 50 to 65 with alopecia areata. Some clones in this sample may be carry-over from other donors' samples. CDR3 in DNA: TGTGCCATCAGTGAGTCGAGTGGCAGGGGCCCCGCAGGTCAGTTCTTC. It codes for CAISESSGRGPAGQFF.